This T cell receptor beta chain was profiled in a study of long-term antiretroviral therapy in people with HIV. Study details: The 2015 immediate-ART recommendation was preceded by the earliest samples by about a decade.

At survey level, the immunoSEQ assay was run in its v3.0 version. TCRdb keeps only in-frame clones here, not all; method: immunoSEQ multiplex PCR. The data show some 35,000 clones, approximately 72% seen once. Germline-derived CDR1 and CDR2 are LGHNA and YSLEER. The CDR3 has 17 amino acids. Germline trimming cut 0 bases from V and 4 bases from J; bases unmatched to any gene: 9. V and J are TRBV4-3 and TRBJ1-2, with TRBD1 matching 9 bases. This receptor was obtained from a man aged 50 or older with HIV. The sample here was unsorted PBMCs, taken 3 years after starting antiretroviral therapy. The CDR3 bases are TGCGCCAGCAGCCAAGATGGGGAACAGGGGGCTGGCTATGGCTACACCTTC. It specifies CASSQDGEQGAGYGYTF.